This T cell receptor (beta chain) was captured in a study of Ad26.COV2.S vaccination and SARS-CoV-2 variants. Study summary: Each vaccinee took Ad26.COV2.S intramuscularly, once or twice 56 days apart.

With regard to this clone: Antigen unknown.

Treatment of the sample: some 19 received Ad26.COV2.S at low or high dose, single or two shots; roughly five received placebo; per-sample allocation not given. Sampling was done on day 63 after the first vaccine or placebo injection. In Boston, an adult donor aged 18-55 years took part. Some clones are missing from TCRdb's copy, which holds only in-frame ones; the method was immunoSEQ multiplex PCR. This sample carries roughly 350,000 clones, about 89% of them seen once, and the ten largest clones take approximately 5%. Germline V gene data show CDR1 as MDHEN and CDR2 as SYDVKM. The CDR3 extends over 15 amino acids. V lost 5 bases to trimming and J lost 4 bases, with 15 bases between them. Findings and limits, study-wide: Non-spike TCR breadth did not differ much between vaccine and placebo recipients.

This chain uses TRBV28 with TRBJ1-5; the D is unclear. This TCR was recovered from a person aged 18-60 years who received the Ad26.COV2.S COVID-19 vaccine or a placebo. This specimen consisted of peripheral blood, obtained in a trial of Ad26.COV2.S vaccine versus placebo. CDR3 DNA sequence: TGTGCCAGCAGTCTGGACGGACGGCCTAATCAGCCCCAGCATTTT. Its protein is CASSLDGRPNQPQHF. Variable domain in full (rest from reference TRBV28 and TRBJ1-5): DVKVTQSSRYLVKRTGEKVFLECVQDMDHENMFWYRQDPGLGLRLIYFSYDVKMKEKGDIPEGYSVSREKKERFSLILESASTNQTSMYLCASSLDGRPNQPQHFGDGTRLSIL.